These T cell receptor beta chains were read from a single sample in a study of cytomegalovirus exposure and HLA in healthy donors. Profiled with immunoSEQ multiplex PCR; TCRdb holds only in-frame clones, not every one. Seen here are 100,000 to 150,000 clones, more than 65% observed once, and the top ten hold approximately 4.2%. Sequencing used PBMCs. These receptors were obtained from a male donor in good health and CMV-seropositive. The CDR3 runs from the conserved cysteine through the conserved F or W. D genes are given only for firm matches. Not all rows give a size; the values are once, few, many and, for expanded clones, a class.

abundance,d_gene,v_gene,j_gene,CDR3nt,CDR3aa
-,-,TRBV2,TRBJ1-1,TGTGCCAGCAGTGCTGAGATGAACACTGAAGCTTTCTTT,CASSAEMNTEAFF
-,-,TRBV28,TRBJ2-1,TGTGCCAGCAGTTTAGGGGGGGCGATTAATGAGCAGTTCTTC,CASSLGGAINEQFF
-,-,TRBV2,TRBJ1-2,TGTGCCAGCAGCGACACCTTAAACTATGGCTACACCTTC,CASSDTLNYGYTF
-,TRBD2,TRBV28,TRBJ2-5,TGTGCCAGCCGCCCTAGCGGCCAAGAGACCCAGTACTTC,CASRPSGQETQYF
-,-,TRBV2,TRBJ1-4,TGTGCCAGCAGTGATCCCAGGATTAGGTTTTTT,CASSDPRIRFF
-,TRBD1,TRBV6-5,TRBJ1-2,TGTGCCAGCACCGAGGGACAGGCGAATGGCTACACCTTC,CASTEGQANGYTF
few,-,TRBV10-3,TRBJ2-6,TGTGCCATCAGTGAGTCAGCCCTCTCTGGGGCCAACGGCCTGACTTTC,CAISESALSGANGLTF
-,TRBD1,TRBV27,TRBJ1-1,TGTGCCAGCAGTTTATTGGGGACAGGGATATACGAAGCTTTCTTT,CASSLLGTGIYEAFF
-,TRBD2,TRBV6-5,TRBJ2-7,TGTGCCAGCAGTTACTCGCGGGAGGGTATAGACGAGCAGTACTTC,CASSYSREGIDEQYF
-,-,TRBV18,TRBJ1-1,TGTGCCAGCTCACCAACGCTAAACACTGAAGCTTTCTTT,CASSPTLNTEAFF
-,TRBD2,TRBV6-6,TRBJ2-2,TGTGCCAGCAGACCTAGCGGGGGGAACACCGGGGAGCTGTTTTTT,CASRPSGGNTGELFF
-,-,TRBV12-5,TRBJ1-1,TGTGCTACCTCGGAGTCGGGCACTGAAGCTTTCTTT,CATSESGTEAFF
-,TRBD1,TRBV18,TRBJ1-6,TGTGCCAGCTCACTTCGGACAGGGGCCTATTCACCCCTCCACTTT,CASSLRTGAYSPLHF
-,-,TRBV5-1,TRBJ2-1,TGCGCCAGCAGCTTGGCCGACCCCCGGAACAGTGAGCAGTTCTTC,CASSLADPRNSEQFF
-,TRBD1,TRBV5-1,TRBJ2-1,TGCGCCAGCAGCCAGACCGGGACAGGGTATGATCAGTTCTTC,CASSQTGTGYDQFF
-,TRBD1,TRBV2,TRBJ1-1,TGTGCCAGCAGTGTAGGGAGGACAGGGGGCACTGAAGCTTTCTTT,CASSVGRTGGTEAFF
-,-,TRBV7-8,TRBJ2-7,TGTGCCAGCAGCTTCCCGGGTTATTCCTACGAGCAGTACTTC,CASSFPGYSYEQYF
-,TRBD1,TRBV5-6,TRBJ2-7,TGTGCCAGCAGCTCAGGACAGGGATACTCTTTGAAGCAGTACTTC,CASSSGQGYSLKQYF
-,-,TRBV6-6,TRBJ2-5,TGTGCCAGCAGTTACTCCTCCGTCCAAGAGACCCAGTACTTC,CASSYSSVQETQYF
-,-,TRBV5-6,TRBJ2-6,TGTGCCAGCAGCTCCACAGGCTCTGGGGCCAACGGCCTGACTTTC,CASSSTGSGANGLTF
-,-,TRBV18,TRBJ2-2,TGTGCCAGCTCACTCCTAACGGAGCTGTTTTTT,CASSLLTELFF
-,TRBD2,TRBV7-6,TRBJ2-1,TGTGCCAGCAGCTTAGAGATAAGAACTAGCGAGCACAATGAGCAGTTCTTC,CASSLEIRTSEHNEQFF
few,TRBD2,TRBV5-1,TRBJ2-7,TGCGCCAGCAGCTTTGGCAGCGGGGGCTTCTCCTACGAGCAGTACTTC,CASSFGSGGFSYEQYF
-,-,TRBV25-1,TRBJ2-1,TGTGCCAGCAGTGTACAGGGCAACGAGCAGTTCTTC,CASSVQGNEQFF
few,TRBD2,TRBV27,TRBJ2-1,TGTGCCAGCAGGACACTAGCGGTCGGCTACAATGAGCAGTTCTTC,CASRTLAVGYNEQFF
-,-,TRBV7-9,TRBJ1-5,TGTGCCAGCTCCCGGGGAGGCGATCAGCCCCAGCATTTT,CASSRGGDQPQHF
-,-,TRBV5-1,TRBJ2-1,TGCGCCAGCAGCTCACACCCAGGATCCTACAATGAGCAGTTCTTC,CASSSHPGSYNEQFF
-,-,TRBV28,TRBJ1-5,TGTGCCAGCAGTTTAAGGTCAGGGGGCAATCAGCCCCAGCATTTT,CASSLRSGGNQPQHF
-,-,TRBV7-2,TRBJ1-5,TGTGCCAGCAGCGACAGAAATCAGCCCCAGCATTTT,CASSDRNQPQHF
-,TRBD1,TRBV29-1,TRBJ2-7,TGCAGCGCCGCGACAGGGTCCCACGAGCAGTACTTC,CSAATGSHEQYF
-,TRBD1,TRBV7-8,TRBJ1-1,TGTGCCAGCAGCTATCACGGACAGGCGAACACTGAAGCTTTCTTT,CASSYHGQANTEAFF
-,-,TRBV28,TRBJ2-1,TGTGCCAGCAGTGAGTACAATGAGCAGTTCTTC,CASSEYNEQFF
-,-,TRBV4-2,TRBJ2-7,TGTGCCAGCAGCCCGCACAGGGAGAAATACGAGCAGTACTTC,CASSPHREKYEQYF
-,TRBD2,TRBV19,TRBJ2-3,TGTGCCAGTAGTAAGACAGGGACTAGCGGCGCGGGTACGCAGTATTTT,CASSKTGTSGAGTQYF
-,TRBD2,TRBV6-1,TRBJ2-7,TGTGCCAGCAGCGTAAAGGGAGGGACCTACGAGCAGTACTTC,CASSVKGGTYEQYF
-,-,TRBV7-9,TRBJ2-5,TGTTCCAGCAGCCCTAGGAGGGGACTGCAAGAGACCCAGTACTTC,CSSSPRRGLQETQYF
-,TRBD2,TRBV19,TRBJ2-1,TGTGCCAGTAGTATAATGTTAGCGGGAGTTGACAATGAGCAGTTCTTC,CASSIMLAGVDNEQFF
-,-,TRBV25-1,TRBJ1-3,TGTGCCAGCAGTGAATTCGGTTCTGGAAACACCATATATTTT,CASSEFGSGNTIYF
-,TRBD2,TRBV6-4,TRBJ2-3,TGTGCCAGCAGTGACTCAGCGGGGGGGCCCACAGATACGCAGTATTTT,CASSDSAGGPTDTQYF
once,-,TRBV6-6,TRBJ2-7,TGTGCCAGCAGTCAGACGGGAGCTATCGAGCAGTACTTC,CASSQTGAIEQYF
-,-,TRBV2,TRBJ2-2,TGTGCCAGCAGTGAAAGGACGGAGGCCCCACGGTACACCGGGGAGCTGTTTTTT,CASSERTEAPRYTGELFF
once,TRBD2,TRBV18,TRBJ2-7,TGTGCCAGCTCACGGGAGGGAGGTACCTACGAGCAGTACTTC,CASSREGGTYEQYF
-,TRBD2,TRBV7-9,TRBJ2-1,TGTGCCAGCAGCTCTATTGAGCGGGGGCCAGTAATTTACAATGAGCAGTTCTTC,CASSSIERGPVIYNEQFF
-,TRBD2,TRBV29-1,TRBJ2-1,TGCAGCGTTGAGGAGGGAGTAGCGGGGGGGCCGAGGTTCTTC,CSVEEGVAGGPRFF
-,-,TRBV7-8,TRBJ1-1,TGTGCCAGCGCTGGGCTGTCGAACACTGAAGCTTTCTTT,CASAGLSNTEAFF
few,-,TRBV29-1,TRBJ2-1,TGCAGCGTTGGGGTCCGGGGGGCGCGATCACCGGGGTCCTACAATGAGCAGTTCTTC,CSVGVRGARSPGSYNEQFF
-,TRBD1,TRBV6-4,TRBJ2-3,TGTGCCAGCAGTGCCGTACAGGGGGCGCAGCAAAATACGCAGTATTTT,CASSAVQGAQQNTQYF
-,-,TRBV5-1,TRBJ2-7,TGCGCCAGCAGCTCGGGACTGAGCTCCTACGAGCAGTACTTC,CASSSGLSSYEQYF
-,-,TRBV6-1,TRBJ1-6,TGTGCCAGCAGTAAAGCTTCTCTGAATTCACCCCTCCACTTT,CASSKASLNSPLHF
few,-,TRBV5-1,TRBJ2-3,TGCGCCAGCAGCTTTGAACCATACCGGGCAGATACGCAGTATTTT,CASSFEPYRADTQYF